Presented here are 4 T cell receptor beta chains from one specimen sequenced in a study of T-cell memory formation after mild COVID-19. TCRdb fed the 5' RACE reads into MiXCR, producing one record per CDR3 protein. This table has a few hundred thousand distinct CDR3 sequences, 15% to 20% appearing once. The specimen was PBMCs or a T cell subset sorted from them (not recorded which). Receptors originate from a man aged 18 to 29 who had mild COVID-19 (a few samples of this study predate the infection). Cell type and time point are not known.

This chain uses TRBV18 with TRBJ2-1; 13 positions agree with TRBD2. The germline V gene encodes CDR1 KGHSH and CDR2 LQKENI. This CDR3 comprises 16 residues. After removal of 6 bases from V and 9 bases from J, the junction contained 11 bases not matched to a gene. CDR3 in amino acids: CASSSTSGGSGGEQFF. CDR3 coding DNA: TGTGCCAGCTCCTCGACTAGCGGGGGGTCCGGTGGTGAGCAGTTCTTC.

This clonotype was found a few times. V usage is TRBV4-1 and J usage is TRBJ1-1, with D tentatively TRBD1 (6 bases). V lost 0 bases and J 0 bases, leaving 11 bases between the germline ends. CDR1 and CDR2 from the germline V gene are MGHRA and YSYEKL. This CDR3 has 16 amino acids. The DNA of the CDR3 is TGCGCCAGCAGCCAAGATCGGGAGGGGGTGAACACTGAAGCTTTCTTT. This translates into CASSQDREGVNTEAFF.

The chain is built from TRBV10-3 and TRBJ2-2, with 7 bases matching TRBD1. J lost 5 bases, V lost 11 bases, and 11 bases had no gene match. This CDR3 spans 14 amino acids. Germline V CDR1 and CDR2: ENHRY, SYGVKD. The CDR3, as DNA: TGTGCCGCCCGAGACAGGGAGAGGACCGGGGAGCTGTTTTTT. Amino acids: CAARDRERTGELFF.

This sequence joins TRBV3-1 and TRBJ1-2; D is uncertain. V lost 0 bases and J 4 bases, leaving 6 bases between the germline ends. Germline CDR1 reads LGHDT; CDR2 reads YNNKEL (reference sequence). This CDR3 has 13 residues. The CDR3 bases are TGTGCCAGCAGCCAAGATATCTTCTATGGCTACACCTTC. Translated: CASSQDIFYGYTF.